This T cell receptor (beta chain) was recovered during a study of cytomegalovirus exposure and HLA in healthy donors. Vbeta (60) and Jbeta (13) primers were used in the PCR. Using immunoSEQ multiplex PCR, the repertoire was profiled, and TCRdb retains in-frame clones only, with some absent. The table records about 100,000 clones, approximately 74% of them present only once. Germline V gene sequence: CDR1 SGHVS, CDR2 FNYEAQ. The length of the CDR3 is 14 residues. The V end was cut by 1 base, the J end by 9 bases, with 13 bases between. The chain is built from TRBV7-6 and TRBJ2-1, with a weak D call TRBD2 (5 bases). Sequenced sample: PBMCs. The TCR originated in a female donor in good health and CMV-seropositive. The CDR3 spells CASSLGYREGEQFF. DNA of the CDR3: TGTGCCAGCAGCTTAGGGTATAGAGAGGGTGAGCAGTTCTTC.